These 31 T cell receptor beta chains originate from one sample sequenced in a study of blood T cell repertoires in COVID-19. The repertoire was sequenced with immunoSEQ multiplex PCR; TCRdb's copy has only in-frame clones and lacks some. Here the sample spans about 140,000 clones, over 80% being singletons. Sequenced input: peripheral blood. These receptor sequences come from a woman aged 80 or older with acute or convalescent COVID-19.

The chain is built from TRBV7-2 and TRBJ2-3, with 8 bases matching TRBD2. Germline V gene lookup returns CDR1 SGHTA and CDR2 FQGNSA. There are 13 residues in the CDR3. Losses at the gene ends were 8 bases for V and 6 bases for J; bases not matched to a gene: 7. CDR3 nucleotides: TGTGCCAGCGAACCCGAGCGGGGGGATACGCAGTATTTT. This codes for CASEPERGDTQYF.

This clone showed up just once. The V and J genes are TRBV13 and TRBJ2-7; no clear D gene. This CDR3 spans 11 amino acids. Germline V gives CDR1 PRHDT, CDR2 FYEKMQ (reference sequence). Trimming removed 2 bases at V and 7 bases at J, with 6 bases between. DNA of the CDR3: TGTGCCAGCAGCTTAAATGAGGAGCAGTACTTC. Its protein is CASSLNEEQYF.

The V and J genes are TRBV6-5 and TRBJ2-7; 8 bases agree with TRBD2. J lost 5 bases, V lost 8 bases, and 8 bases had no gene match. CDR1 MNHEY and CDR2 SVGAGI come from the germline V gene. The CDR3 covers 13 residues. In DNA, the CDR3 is TGTGCCAGCGTGGAGCGGGGGAGTAACGAGCAGTACTTC. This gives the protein CASVERGSNEQYF.

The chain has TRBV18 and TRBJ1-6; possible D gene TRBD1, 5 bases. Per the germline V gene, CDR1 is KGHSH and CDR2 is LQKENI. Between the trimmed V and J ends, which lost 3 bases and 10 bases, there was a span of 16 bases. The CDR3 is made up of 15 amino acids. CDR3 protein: CASSPESGVLSPLHF. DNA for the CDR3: TGTGCCAGCTCACCGGAGTCGGGGGTTTTATCACCCCTCCACTTT.

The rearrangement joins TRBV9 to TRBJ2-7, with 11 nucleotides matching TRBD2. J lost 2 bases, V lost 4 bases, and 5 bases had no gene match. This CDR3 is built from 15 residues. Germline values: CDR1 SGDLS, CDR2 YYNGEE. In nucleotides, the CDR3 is TGTGCCAGCAGCATTACTAGCGGGGGCACCTACGAGCAGTACTTC. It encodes CASSITSGGTYEQYF.

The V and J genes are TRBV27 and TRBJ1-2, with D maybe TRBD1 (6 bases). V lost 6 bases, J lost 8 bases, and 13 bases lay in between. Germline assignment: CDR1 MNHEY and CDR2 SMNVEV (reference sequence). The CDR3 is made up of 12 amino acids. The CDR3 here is CASRTQGRGYTF. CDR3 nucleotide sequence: TGTGCCAGCAGAACACAGGGCCGGGGCTACACCTTC.

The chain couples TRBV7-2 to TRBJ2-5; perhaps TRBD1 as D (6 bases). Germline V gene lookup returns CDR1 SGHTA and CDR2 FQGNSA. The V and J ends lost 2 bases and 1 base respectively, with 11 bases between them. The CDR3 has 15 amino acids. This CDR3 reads CASSLYWGPQETQYF. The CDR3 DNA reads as TGTGCCAGCAGCTTATATTGGGGGCCCCAAGAGACCCAGTACTTC.

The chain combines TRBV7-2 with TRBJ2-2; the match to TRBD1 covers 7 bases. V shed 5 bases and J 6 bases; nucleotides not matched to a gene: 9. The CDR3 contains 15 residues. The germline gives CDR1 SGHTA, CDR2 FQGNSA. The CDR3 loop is CASSKGQISSGELFF. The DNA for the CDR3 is TGTGCCAGCAGCAAGGGACAGATAAGTTCCGGGGAGCTGTTTTTT.

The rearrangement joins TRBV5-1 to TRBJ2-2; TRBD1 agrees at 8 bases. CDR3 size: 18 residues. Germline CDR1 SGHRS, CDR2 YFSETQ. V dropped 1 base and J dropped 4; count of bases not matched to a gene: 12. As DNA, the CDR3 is TGCGCCAGCAGCTTGAGGGACAGGTCACTGTCGACCACCGGGGAGCTGTTTTTT. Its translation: CASSLRDRSLSTTGELFF.

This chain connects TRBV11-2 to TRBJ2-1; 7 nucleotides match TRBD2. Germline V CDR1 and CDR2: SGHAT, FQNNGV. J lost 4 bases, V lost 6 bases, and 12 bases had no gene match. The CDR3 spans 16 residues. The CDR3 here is CASSLVGGSEYNEQFF. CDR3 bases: TGTGCCAGCAGTCTCGTCGGGGGGTCAGAGTACAATGAGCAGTTCTTC. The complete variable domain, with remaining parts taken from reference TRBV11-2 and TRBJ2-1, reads EAGVAQSPRYKIIEKRQSVAFWCNPISGHATLYWYQQILGQGPKLLIQFQNNGVVDDSQLPKDRFSAERLKGVDSTLKIQPAKLEDSAVYLCASSLVGGSEYNEQFFGPGTRLTVL.

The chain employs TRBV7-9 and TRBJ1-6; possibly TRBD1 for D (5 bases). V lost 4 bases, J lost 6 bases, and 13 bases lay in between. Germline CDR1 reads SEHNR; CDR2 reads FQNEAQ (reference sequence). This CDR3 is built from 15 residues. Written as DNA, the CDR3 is TGTGCCAGCAGCTCCCTACAGGAGTCTAATTCACCCCTCCACTTT. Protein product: CASSSLQESNSPLHF. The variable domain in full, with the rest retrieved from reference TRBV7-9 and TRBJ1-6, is DTGVSQNPRHKITKRGQNVTFRCDPISEHNRLYWYRQTLGQGPEFLTYFQNEAQLEKSRLLSDRFSAERPKGSFSTLEIQRTEQGDSAMYLCASSSLQESNSPLHFGNGTRLTVT.

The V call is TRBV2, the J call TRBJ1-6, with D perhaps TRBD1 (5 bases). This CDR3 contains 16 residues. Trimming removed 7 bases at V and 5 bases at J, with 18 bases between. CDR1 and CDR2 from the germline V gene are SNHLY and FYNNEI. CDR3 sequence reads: CASNEYGTRHNSPLHF. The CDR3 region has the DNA TGTGCCAGCAACGAGTACGGGACTAGGCATAATTCACCCCTCCACTTT.

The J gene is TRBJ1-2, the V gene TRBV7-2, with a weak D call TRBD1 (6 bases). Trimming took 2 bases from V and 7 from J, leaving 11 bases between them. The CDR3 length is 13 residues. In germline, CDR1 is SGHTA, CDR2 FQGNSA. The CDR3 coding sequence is TGTGCCAGCAGCTTAACGTCAGGGGTTGGCTACACCTTC. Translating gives CASSLTSGVGYTF. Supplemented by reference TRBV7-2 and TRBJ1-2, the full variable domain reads GAGVSQSPSNKVTEKGKDVELRCDPISGHTALYWYRQSLGQGLEFLIYFQGNSAPDKSGLPSDRFSAERTGGSVSTLTIQRTQQEDSAVYLCASSLTSGVGYTFGSGTRLTVV.

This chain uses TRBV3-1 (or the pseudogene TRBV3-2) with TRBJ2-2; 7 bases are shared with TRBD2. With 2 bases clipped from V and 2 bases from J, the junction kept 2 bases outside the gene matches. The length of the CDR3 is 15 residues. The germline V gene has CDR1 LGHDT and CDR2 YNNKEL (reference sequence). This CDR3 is CASSQSGGNTGELFF. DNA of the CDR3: TGTGCCAGCAGCCAATCGGGGGGTAACACCGGGGAGCTGTTTTTT.

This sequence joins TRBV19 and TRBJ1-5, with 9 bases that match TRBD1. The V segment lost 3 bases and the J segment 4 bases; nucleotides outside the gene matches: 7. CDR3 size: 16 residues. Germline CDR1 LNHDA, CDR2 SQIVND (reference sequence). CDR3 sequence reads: CASSMRGGTGNQPQHF. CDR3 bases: TGTGCCAGTAGTATGAGAGGGGGGACAGGGAATCAGCCCCAGCATTTT.

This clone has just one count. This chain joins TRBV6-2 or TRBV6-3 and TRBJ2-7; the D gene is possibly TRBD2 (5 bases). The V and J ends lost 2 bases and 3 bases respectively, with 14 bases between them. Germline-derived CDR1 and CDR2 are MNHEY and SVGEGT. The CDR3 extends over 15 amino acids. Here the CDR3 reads CASSYPTGLVYEQYF. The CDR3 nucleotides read TGTGCCAGCAGTTACCCCACGGGGTTGGTCTACGAGCAGTACTTC.

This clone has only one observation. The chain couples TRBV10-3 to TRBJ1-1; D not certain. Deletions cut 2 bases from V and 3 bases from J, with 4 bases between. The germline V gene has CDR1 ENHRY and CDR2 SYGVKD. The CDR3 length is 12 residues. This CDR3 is CAISEADTEAFF. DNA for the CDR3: TGTGCCATCAGTGAGGCGGACACTGAAGCTTTCTTT.

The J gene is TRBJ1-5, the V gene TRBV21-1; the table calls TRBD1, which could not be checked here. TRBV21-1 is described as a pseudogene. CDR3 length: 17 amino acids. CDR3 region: CASSKVSDRAMNSPQHF. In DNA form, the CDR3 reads TGTGCCAGCAGCAAAGTGAGCGACAGGGCCATGAATTCGCCCCAGCATTTT.

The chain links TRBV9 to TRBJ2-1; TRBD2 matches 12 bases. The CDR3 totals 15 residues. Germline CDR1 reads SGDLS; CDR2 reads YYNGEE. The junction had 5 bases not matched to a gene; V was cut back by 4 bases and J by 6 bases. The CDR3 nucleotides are TGTGCCAGCAGCCCCTGGACTAGCGGGGCCAATGAGCAGTTCTTC. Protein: CASSPWTSGANEQFF.

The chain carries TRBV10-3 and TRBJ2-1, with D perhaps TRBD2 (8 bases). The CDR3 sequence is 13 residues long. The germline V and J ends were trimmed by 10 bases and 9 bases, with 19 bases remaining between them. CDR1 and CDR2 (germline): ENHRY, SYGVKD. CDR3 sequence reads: CATIAGWDSEQFF. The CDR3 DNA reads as TGTGCCACCATAGCGGGGTGGGACAGTGAGCAGTTCTTC.

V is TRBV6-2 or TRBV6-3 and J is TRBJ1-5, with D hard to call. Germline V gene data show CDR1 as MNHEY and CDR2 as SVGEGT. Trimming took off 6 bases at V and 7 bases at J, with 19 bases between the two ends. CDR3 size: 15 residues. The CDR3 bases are TGTGCCAGCAGACCTGCCCAAGCGGGGTACCAGCCCCAGCATTTT. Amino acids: CASRPAQAGYQPQHF.

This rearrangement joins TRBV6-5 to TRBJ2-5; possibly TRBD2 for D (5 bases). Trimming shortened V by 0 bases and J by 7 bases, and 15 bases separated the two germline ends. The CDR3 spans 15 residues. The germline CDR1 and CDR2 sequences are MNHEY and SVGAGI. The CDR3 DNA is TGTGCCAGCAGTTACTCGATTAGGGCCGAGGGGACCCAGTACTTC. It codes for CASSYSIRAEGTQYF.

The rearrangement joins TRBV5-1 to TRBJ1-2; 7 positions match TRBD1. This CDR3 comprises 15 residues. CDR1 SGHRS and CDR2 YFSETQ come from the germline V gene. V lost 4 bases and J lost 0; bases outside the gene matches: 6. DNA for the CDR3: TGCGCCAGCAGCCTTGGACAGGTCCCTAACTATGGCTACACCTTC. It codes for CASSLGQVPNYGYTF.

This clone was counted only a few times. CDR3 bases: TGTGCCAGCAGCGGGGGGGGCTCTGGGGCCAACGTCCTGACTTTC. This translates into CASSGGGSGANVLTF. V gene TRBV3-1 (or the pseudogene TRBV3-2) combines with J gene TRBJ2-6; 7 bases map to TRBD2. The CDR3 runs 15 residues. The germline V gene has CDR1 LGHDT and CDR2 YNNKEL (reference sequence). The V segment lost 5 bases and the J segment 0 bases; nucleotides outside the gene matches: 1.

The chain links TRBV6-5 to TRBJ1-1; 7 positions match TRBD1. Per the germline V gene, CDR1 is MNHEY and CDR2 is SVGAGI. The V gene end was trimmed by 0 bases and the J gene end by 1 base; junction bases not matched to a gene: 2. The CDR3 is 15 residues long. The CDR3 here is CASSYSRTGNTEAFF. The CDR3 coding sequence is TGTGCCAGCAGTTACTCGAGGACAGGGAACACTGAAGCTTTCTTT.

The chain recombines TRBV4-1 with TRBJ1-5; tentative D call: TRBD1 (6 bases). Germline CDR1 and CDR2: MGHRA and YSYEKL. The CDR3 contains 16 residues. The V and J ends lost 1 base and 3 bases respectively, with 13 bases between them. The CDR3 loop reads CASSQAGGQNNQPQHF. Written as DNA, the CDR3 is TGCGCCAGCAGCCAAGCGGGCGGACAGAACAATCAGCCCCAGCATTTT.

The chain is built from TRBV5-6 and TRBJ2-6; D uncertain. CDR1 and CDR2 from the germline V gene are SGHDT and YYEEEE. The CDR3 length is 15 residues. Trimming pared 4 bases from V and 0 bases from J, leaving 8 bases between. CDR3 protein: CASSRTSSGANVLTF. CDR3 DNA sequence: TGTGCCAGCAGCCGAACCAGCTCTGGGGCCAACGTCCTGACTTTC.

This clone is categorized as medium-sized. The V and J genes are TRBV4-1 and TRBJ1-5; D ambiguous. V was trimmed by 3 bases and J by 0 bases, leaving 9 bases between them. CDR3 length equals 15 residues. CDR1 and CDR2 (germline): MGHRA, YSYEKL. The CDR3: CASSQRPGSNQPQHF. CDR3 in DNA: TGCGCCAGCAGCCAGAGACCAGGTAGCAATCAGCCCCAGCATTTT.

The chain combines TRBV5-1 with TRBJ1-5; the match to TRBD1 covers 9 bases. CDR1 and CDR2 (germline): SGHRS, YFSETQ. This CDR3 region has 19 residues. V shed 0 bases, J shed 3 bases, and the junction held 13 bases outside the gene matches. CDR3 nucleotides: TGCGCCAGCAGCTTGGACCCCCGGGACAGGGCGGATGACAATCAGCCCCAGCATTTT. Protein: CASSLDPRDRADDNQPQHF.

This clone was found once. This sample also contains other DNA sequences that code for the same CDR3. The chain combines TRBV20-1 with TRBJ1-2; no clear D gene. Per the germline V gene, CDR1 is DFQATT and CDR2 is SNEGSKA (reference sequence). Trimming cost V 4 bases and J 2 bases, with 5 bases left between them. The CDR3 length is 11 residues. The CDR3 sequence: CSATSNYGYTF. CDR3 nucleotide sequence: TGCAGTGCTACCTCCAACTATGGCTACACCTTC.

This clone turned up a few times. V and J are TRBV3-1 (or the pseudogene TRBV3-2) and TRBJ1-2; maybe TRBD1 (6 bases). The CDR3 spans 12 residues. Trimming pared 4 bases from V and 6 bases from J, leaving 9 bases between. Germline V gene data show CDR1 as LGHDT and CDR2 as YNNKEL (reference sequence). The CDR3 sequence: CASSPQGHGYTF. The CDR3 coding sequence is TGTGCCAGCAGCCCACAGGGACATGGCTACACCTTC.